Sequencing of this T cell receptor beta chain was carried out in a study of T cell responses to AZD1222 COVID-19 vaccine (TCRdb year 2021). About the investigation overall: AZD1222 recipients given second doses at about 4 weeks or at about 12 weeks were pooled, since spike-specific TCR depth and breadth were not found to differ between the two schedules. TCR sequencing covered about 230 trial participants: 200 to 220 given two doses of AZD1222 and 26 given two doses of MenACWY control vaccine. Trial participants were enrolled into age subgroups of 18-55, 56-69 and 70-plus years, which contained around 140, 26 and 57 TCR-sequenced participants, respectively. Beyond this particular receptor, the publication reports: Most participants were white British and females outnumbered males, and the authors suggested that clonal diversity may have been underestimated. No day 14 peak-response samples were available, so repertoires were characterized only after the peak T cell response. Only five to seven AZD1222 recipients were SARS-CoV-2 seropositive at baseline, limiting conclusions about previously exposed vaccinees. The whole spike protein was spanned by vaccine-associated CD4 TCRs, and dominant responses were seen in regions 160-218 and 743-854. Reportedly, close to half of the unique spike-specific TCRs recognized epitopes lying outside the regions that are mutated in the B.1.351 and B.1.1.7 variants. The 56-69-year group was small, and its depth increase did not reach significance, likely because of low power. A significant rise in spike-specific TCR breadth and depth was observed after two AZD1222 doses relative to day 0 and relative to MenACWY recipients.

Taken from the germline V gene, the CDR1 and CDR2 loops are SQVTM and ANQGSEA. CDR3 length: 13 amino acids, cysteine to phenylalanine. The only DNA kept is the CDR3, 39 bases in frame from the first base. This specimen's time point label, interpreted: baseline before first vaccination. Vaccinee samples came from UK trials COV001 and COV002, including a single-blind randomized controlled phase 2/3 trial of AZD1222 (ChAdOx1 nCoV-19) in healthy adults. For TCRbeta chain sequencing, PBMC samples from trial participants were taken at day 0 and at day 28 after the second dose. The CDR3 regions of human TCRbeta chains were analyzed by immunosequencing. The paper's processing steps were these. Repertoire TCRs were checked for matches against a reference library of SARS-CoV-2-specific TCRs that had been generated using the MIRA antigen-specificity platform. Breadth meant the fraction of unique TCRs that were SARS-CoV-2-associated, whereas depth meant the fraction of total T cells that were SARS-CoV-2-associated. Using the MIRA data, every spike-specific TCR was mapped to the spike region that the TCR reacted to and assigned to either a CD4 or a CD8 class. Log10-transformed breadth and depth values were compared by one-way ANOVA with Sidak's multiple comparisons tests. TCRdb retrieved this table from immuneACCESS and kept in-frame rearrangements only. Not all clones are present; in checked studies, unresolved V genes account for under half, and no reason is known for the remainder. V and J calls and clone size follow that table, whereas D and trimming were derived from the DNA. This sample is represented by 100,000 to 150,000 clones; roughly 88% of them were singletons. The biggest ten clones account for around 5.8% of the sample.

Note on this clone: Its antigen is not yet known. At one boundary the junction diverges from the germline segment, which might be a read error.

The chain is made from TRBV29-1 and TRBJ1-4; no D segment can be confidently identified. This TCR was recovered from an adult in good health. The source material was peripheral blood, sampled on day 0 of AZD1222 vaccination. The nucleotide sequence is given as TGCAGCGCCTTGATGTCGACTAGTGAAAAACTGTTTTTT. This gives the protein CSALMSTSEKLFF.